The rows below give T cell receptor beta chains drawn from one sample of a study of T cells in Graves' hyperthyroidism and ophthalmopathy. TCRdb analysed the multiplex PCR reads with MiXCR anew, one entry per CDR3 protein. Seen here are around 300,000 distinct CDR3 sequences, roughly an eighth observed once, and the top ten hold 7.9%. The sequenced sample was blood. These TCRs come from a woman between 35 and 50 years old with Graves' hyperthyroidism. Each CDR3 is given with its conserved first and last residue. The D gene is left open where the match is weak. Some rows mark clone size as missing; the rest say once, few, many or name a class of expanded clone.

.,TRBV3-1,TRBJ1-1,15,few,TGTGCCAGCAGCCAAGATCTGGGGGCAGGTACTGAAGCTTTCTTT,CASSQDLGAGTEAFF
TRBD1,TRBV6-6,TRBJ2-1,16,many,TGTGCCAGCAGTTACAGGACAGGGGCCTACTACAATGAGCAGTTCTTC,CASSYRTGAYYNEQFF
TRBD1,TRBV27,TRBJ1-1,14,.,TGTGCCAGCTGGTCCCGGACAGGGAGTACTGAAGCTTTCTTT,CASWSRTGSTEAFF
.,TRBV11-2,TRBJ1-1,14,few,TGTGCCAGCGAGCTACGGGGAGGGTACACTGAAGCTTTCTTT,CASELRGGYTEAFF
TRBD2,TRBV28,TRBJ2-7,15,many,TGTGCCAGCAGTTCTCTAGCGGGAGGGCCCTACGAGCAGTACTTC,CASSSLAGGPYEQYF
TRBD1,TRBV7-9,TRBJ1-1,13,few,TGTGCCAGCAGCTTCTTGACAGGGGATGAAGCTTTCTTT,CASSFLTGDEAFF
.,TRBV6-1,TRBJ1-2,14,many,TGTGCCAGCAGTGCACCGGGAGGCAGAGAAGGCTACACCTTC,CASSAPGGREGYTF
TRBD2,TRBV6-1,TRBJ2-7,17,few,TGTGCCAGCAGTGCGACTAGCGGGAGCCCCTCCATCTACGAGCAGTACTTC,CASSATSGSPSIYEQYF
TRBD1,TRBV19,TRBJ1-5,15,many,TGTGCCAGTAGTATGTCCGCAGGGGGCAACCAGCCCCAGCATTTT,CASSMSAGGNQPQHF
.,TRBV28,TRBJ1-5,14,few,TGTGCCAGCAGTACCGGACTGATCAATCAGCCCCAGCATTTT,CASSTGLINQPQHF
.,TRBV12-3/TRBV12-4,TRBJ2-1,15,many,TGTGCCAGCACCCTCCAGCGGGTGGCGGGGAATGAGCAGTTCTTC,CASTLQRVAGNEQFF
TRBD1,TRBV20-1,TRBJ2-2,14,few,TGCAGTGCTCCCGGGACAGGGAGGGCCGGGGAGCTGTTTTTT,CSAPGTGRAGELFF
.,TRBV5-5,TRBJ1-6,12,.,TGTGCCGAAGCAGCAGATAATTCACCCCTCCACTTT,CAEAADNSPLHF
.,TRBV30,TRBJ2-1,14,many,TGTGCCTGGAGCCCAGACACCTCCTACAATGAGCAGTTCTTC,CAWSPDTSYNEQFF
.,TRBV7-6,TRBJ2-7,16,.,TGTGCCAGCAGCCCCCTCCAGGGCCTAAGCTCCTACGAGCAGTACTTC,CASSPLQGLSSYEQYF
.,TRBV7-9,TRBJ2-1,16,few,TGTGCCAGCAGCTTAGTGCTCGCTGAGGTCGACAATGAGCAGTTCTTC,CASSLVLAEVDNEQFF
TRBD2,TRBV5-1,TRBJ2-5,15,few,TGCGCCAGCAGCTTGTCTAGCGGGCGAGGAGAGACCCAGTACTTC,CASSLSSGRGETQYF
TRBD1,TRBV5-4,TRBJ2-7,14,.,TGTGCCAGCAGCTTACAGGGGCGCGACTACGAGCAGTACTTC,CASSLQGRDYEQYF
.,TRBV12-3/TRBV12-4,TRBJ1-1,13,medium-sized,TGTGCCAGCAGTTTAGGCCCGAACACTGAAGCTTTCTTT,CASSLGPNTEAFF
.,TRBV6-1,TRBJ1-1,15,many,TGTGCCAGCAAGGGCCCGGGGGGGTCGGGCACTGAAGCTTTCTTT,CASKGPGGSGTEAFF
.,TRBV11-2,TRBJ1-2,15,many,TGTGCCAGCAGCTTAGATAGGCTGGACTCTAATGGCTACACCTTC,CASSLDRLDSNGYTF
.,TRBV14,TRBJ2-5,14,many,TGTGCCAGCAGCCTCCTCAGCTGGGGCGAGACCCAGTACTTC,CASSLLSWGETQYF
TRBD1,TRBV7-9,TRBJ2-5,14,few,TGTGCCAGTAGTAGGACAGGAGTCCAAGAGACCCAGTACTTC,CASSRTGVQETQYF
TRBD2,TRBV24-1,TRBJ2-1,15,many,TGTGCCACCGGACAGCGGGAGGGGACTTACAATGAGCAGTTCTTC,CATGQREGTYNEQFF
.,TRBV6-1,TRBJ1-3,18,few,TGTGCCAGCAGCCCCTGGAAAGGACGGCTTTTCTCTGGAAACACCATATATTTT,CASSPWKGRLFSGNTIYF
.,TRBV29-1,TRBJ2-5,11,few,TGCAGCGCTGGAAGACAAGAGACCCAGTACTTC,CSAGRQETQYF
.,TRBV5-1,TRBJ2-3,13,many,TGCGCCAGCAGCTTGGGGAGAGGAGATACGCAGTATTTT,CASSLGRGDTQYF
.,TRBV12-3/TRBV12-4,TRBJ2-2,13,many,TGTGCCAGCACGGGACAGAACACCGGGGAGCTGTTTTTT,CASTGQNTGELFF
TRBD2,TRBV20-1,TRBJ2-7,13,few,TGCAGTGCTAGAGCGGGAGGGCCGTTCGAGCAGTACTTC,CSARAGGPFEQYF
.,TRBV2,TRBJ2-1,13,many,TGTGCCAGCAGTGAATTTAGGGACAATGAGCAGTTCTTC,CASSEFRDNEQFF
.,TRBV7-9,TRBJ1-1,14,.,TGTGCCAGCAGCCCTCGAGGAGGGAACACTGAAGCTTTCTTT,CASSPRGGNTEAFF
.,TRBV7-9,TRBJ2-7,14,many,TGTGCCAGCAGCCCGGACGCAGGTCACTACGAGCAGTACTTC,CASSPDAGHYEQYF
.,TRBV28,TRBJ2-7,13,many,TGTGCCAGCAGTTTGTCAGAAACCTACGAGCAGTACTTC,CASSLSETYEQYF
.,TRBV30,TRBJ2-1,15,few,TGTGCCTGGAGTGTTGGGACGGGATTGCCCAATGAGCAGTTCTTC,CAWSVGTGLPNEQFF
.,TRBV6-2/TRBV6-3,TRBJ2-5,14,many,TGTGCCAGCAGTTACATGTCAGAAGAAGGGACCCAGTACTTC,CASSYMSEEGTQYF
.,TRBV5-4,TRBJ2-5,14,few,TGTGCCAGCAGCCGGGACACATTACAAGAGACCCAGTACTTC,CASSRDTLQETQYF
.,TRBV7-9,TRBJ1-2,15,many,TGTGCCAGCAGCTTAGCTGGGGCTTGGGGCTATGGCTACACCTTC,CASSLAGAWGYGYTF
TRBD1,TRBV11-2,TRBJ2-1,13,many,TGTGCCAGCAGCTTGGACAGGGACAATGAGCAGTTCTTC,CASSLDRDNEQFF
.,TRBV28,TRBJ2-3,14,many,TGTGCCAGCATTCGGGACCCTAGCACAGATACGCAGTATTTT,CASIRDPSTDTQYF
TRBD2,TRBV30,TRBJ2-1,13,.,TGTGCCTGGACCTTTAGCGGGCCGGGTGAGCAGTTCTTC,CAWTFSGPGEQFF
.,TRBV7-9,TRBJ2-3,14,many,TGTGCCAGCAGCTTAAGCGTCCCCACAGATACGCAGTATTTT,CASSLSVPTDTQYF
.,TRBV27,TRBJ2-7,14,few,TGTGCCAGCAGTTTATCTTCTGCTTCCCTCGAGCAGTACTTC,CASSLSSASLEQYF
.,TRBV10-3,TRBJ2-3,13,many,TGTGCCATGAGACAGGACTACACAGATACGCAGTATTTT,CAMRQDYTDTQYF
.,TRBV4-1,TRBJ1-2,14,few,TGCGCCAGCAGCCATCGGACAGTGGATAATGGCTACACCTTC,CASSHRTVDNGYTF
.,TRBV5-1,TRBJ2-1,14,many,TGCGCCAGCAGCCCTAGGGAAGCGGTCATCGAGCAGTTCTTC,CASSPREAVIEQFF
TRBD1,TRBV28,TRBJ1-5,15,many,TGTGCCAGCAGTCCCCTGGGACAGGGGGGGCAGCCCCAGCATTTT,CASSPLGQGGQPQHF
.,TRBV14,TRBJ1-6,13,.,TGTGCCAGCAGCCACGAGGAGACAGGAAACCTCCACTTT,CASSHEETGNLHF
.,TRBV18,TRBJ1-2,14,.,TGTGCCAGCTCACCACCAGAGGACTCCTATGGCTACACCTTC,CASSPPEDSYGYTF
.,TRBV24-1,TRBJ1-4,14,few,TGTGCCACCAGTGATTCCCGGACCGATGAAAAACTGTTTTTT,CATSDSRTDEKLFF
.,TRBV12-3/TRBV12-4,TRBJ1-4,14,many,TGTGCCAGCAGTTGGAAGGCAACTAATGAAAAACTGTTTTTT,CASSWKATNEKLFF
.,TRBV27,TRBJ1-1,14,.,TGTGCCAGCACCCCTGGATTAGCAGACACTGAAGCTTTCTTT,CASTPGLADTEAFF
TRBD2,TRBV27,TRBJ2-7,14,many,TGTGCCAGCAGGGGGAGGGCCAGCTCCTACGAGCAGTACTTC,CASRGRASSYEQYF
TRBD2,TRBV7-9,TRBJ2-3,16,many,TGTGCCAGCAGCCCGGGACTAGCGGGAGACGGAGATACGCAGTATTTT,CASSPGLAGDGDTQYF
TRBD1,TRBV20-1,TRBJ1-5,15,many,TGCAGTGCTCACCCCCGGCAGGGGGGGAATCAGCCCCAGCATTTT,CSAHPRQGGNQPQHF
.,TRBV19,TRBJ1-2,14,few,TGTGCCAGTAGTATCGGACAGACGCACTATGGCTACACCTTC,CASSIGQTHYGYTF
.,TRBV3-1,TRBJ2-5,12,many,TGTGCCAGCAACCTCGCGGGAGAGACCCAGTACTTC,CASNLAGETQYF
TRBD1,TRBV18,TRBJ1-1,16,few,TGTGCCAGCTCACCGCAGGGGGCGGGTATGGACACTGAAGCTTTCTTT,CASSPQGAGMDTEAFF
.,TRBV7-9,TRBJ2-5,13,.,TGTGCCAGCAGCCCCCAAGTACAAGAGACCCAGTACTTC,CASSPQVQETQYF
.,TRBV28,TRBJ1-2,13,many,TGTGCCAGCGCAATCGGGGCCGGGAAAGGCTACACCTTC,CASAIGAGKGYTF
TRBD1,TRBV27,TRBJ1-2,15,.,TGTGCCAGCAGTCCCCGGACAGGGGGGCTGGATGGCTACACCTTC,CASSPRTGGLDGYTF